Listed below are T cell receptor beta chains from one sample, sequenced in a study of blood T cell repertoires in COVID-19. Assay used: immunoSEQ multiplex PCR; TCRdb lists only in-frame clones, some missing. The sample lists 70,000 or so clones; around 91% were seen once. The sample consisted of peripheral blood. These receptors all come from a human donor in a cohort sampled during active COVID-19. Each CDR3 is given with its conserved first and last residue. The D gene is left open where the match is weak. Clone size is given for some rows only: seen once, a few or many times, or a class if the clone is expanded.

size	V	J	D	DNA	CDR3
-	TRBV7-3	TRBJ2-1	TRBD2	TGTGCCAGCAGCTTAGCGGGGGGGCTCCATGAGCAGTTCTTC	CASSLAGGLHEQFF
-	TRBV2	TRBJ1-4	TRBD1	TGTGCCAGCAAGAACACCGGGACAGCTAATGAAAAACTGTTTTTT	CASKNTGTANEKLFF
-	TRBV2	TRBJ2-7	-	TGTGCCAGCAGTGACAGGGGATTCGAGCAGTACTTC	CASSDRGFEQYF
-	TRBV10-3	TRBJ2-7	TRBD2	TGTGCCATCAGTGGGCCTCTAGCGGGGGGCGGGGAGCAGTACTTC	CAISGPLAGGGEQYF
-	TRBV30	TRBJ2-7	TRBD1	TGTGCCTGGAGTAAGGCAGGACAGGGATTATACGAGCAGTACTTC	CAWSKAGQGLYEQYF
-	TRBV2	TRBJ1-1	-	TGTGCCAGCCCGCCCGCGTTGAACACTGAAGCTTTCTTT	CASPPALNTEAFF
-	TRBV9	TRBJ2-6	-	TGTGCCAGCAGCGTGGACAGAAACTCTGGGGCCAACGTCCTGACTTTC	CASSVDRNSGANVLTF
-	TRBV9	TRBJ2-3	TRBD1	TGTGCCAGCAGCGCTGGGGACAGAGGAAACACAGATACGCAGTATTTT	CASSAGDRGNTDTQYF
-	TRBV28	TRBJ2-6	TRBD2	TGTGCCAGCCAATCCCTAGCGGGGGTCTCTGGGGCCAACGTCCTGACTTTC	CASQSLAGVSGANVLTF
-	TRBV9	TRBJ1-5	-	TGTGCCAGCAGCGTATCAGGGGCTGGCAATCAGCCCCAGCATTTT	CASSVSGAGNQPQHF
-	TRBV7-8	TRBJ2-7	TRBD1	TGTGCCAGCAGCTTATTCGGGACAGGGATTGGGTACGAGCAGTACTTC	CASSLFGTGIGYEQYF
-	TRBV10-3	TRBJ1-2	-	TGTGCCATCAGTGAAACAGGTTACTTCTACACCTTC	CAISETGYFYTF
-	TRBV19	TRBJ2-7	TRBD1	TGTGCCAGTAGTACCTCAGGGGGCGGCTACGAGCAGTACTTC	CASSTSGGGYEQYF
-	TRBV19	TRBJ2-7	TRBD2	TGTGCCAGTAGTATAGGGGGCTCGGGGCTAGCGGTCTCCTACGAGCAGTACTTC	CASSIGGSGLAVSYEQYF
-	TRBV9	TRBJ1-2	TRBD1	TGTGCCAGCAGCGGCCTTTCAACAGGGGGGAATGGCTACACCTTC	CASSGLSTGGNGYTF
-	TRBV6-5	TRBJ1-1	TRBD1	TGTGCCAGCAGAAGACAGGGCGTTATGAACACTGAAGCTTTCTTT	CASRRQGVMNTEAFF
-	TRBV9	TRBJ2-7	-	TGTGCCAGCAGCGTCGCGGGTCGCACACACGAGCAGTACTTC	CASSVAGRTHEQYF
once	TRBV6-5	TRBJ1-1	-	TGTGCCAGCAGCACAAGACTAGGGGCTAACACTGAAGCTTTCTTT	CASSTRLGANTEAFF
-	TRBV29-1	TRBJ1-1	TRBD1	TGCAGCGTTGTCGGACAGGGGCACACTGAAGCTTTCTTT	CSVVGQGHTEAFF
-	TRBV5-8	TRBJ2-7	-	TGTGCCAGCAGATTACCGGGAACCTACTCCTACGAGCAGTACTTC	CASRLPGTYSYEQYF
-	TRBV19	TRBJ1-5	-	TGTGCCAGTAGGCCAACACAGGGCCTCCTCCATCAGCCCCAGCATTTT	CASRPTQGLLHQPQHF
-	TRBV24-1	TRBJ1-1	-	TGTGCCACCCGGCAGGGGAATGAAGCTTTCTTT	CATRQGNEAFF